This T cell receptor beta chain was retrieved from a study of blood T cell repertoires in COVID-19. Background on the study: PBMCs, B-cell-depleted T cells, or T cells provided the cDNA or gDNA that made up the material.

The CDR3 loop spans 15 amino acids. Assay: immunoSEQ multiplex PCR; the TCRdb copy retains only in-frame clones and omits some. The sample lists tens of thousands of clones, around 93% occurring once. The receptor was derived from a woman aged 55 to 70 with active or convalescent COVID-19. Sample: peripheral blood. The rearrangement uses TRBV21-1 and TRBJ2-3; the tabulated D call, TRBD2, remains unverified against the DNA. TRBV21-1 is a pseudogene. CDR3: CASSKLSGDTDTQYF. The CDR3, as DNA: TGTGCCAGCAGCAAACTTAGCGGGGACACAGATACGCAGTATTTT.